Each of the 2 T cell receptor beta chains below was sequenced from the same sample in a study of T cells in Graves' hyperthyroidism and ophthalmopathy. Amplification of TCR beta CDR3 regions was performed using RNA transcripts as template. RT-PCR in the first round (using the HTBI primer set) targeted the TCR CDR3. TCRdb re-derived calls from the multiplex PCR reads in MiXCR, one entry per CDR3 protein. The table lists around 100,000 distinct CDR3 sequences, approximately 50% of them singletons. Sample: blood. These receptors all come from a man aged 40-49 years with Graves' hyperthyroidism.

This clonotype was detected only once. In nucleotides, the CDR3 is TGCAGCAGTGAAGTCTCAACAGCCTACAATGAGCAGTTCTTC. Its translation: CSSEVSTAYNEQFF. J is TRBJ2-1 and V is TRBV29-1, with unresolved D. The V end was cut by 8 bases, the J end by 2 bases, with 16 bases between. CDR3 size: 14 residues. Germline V lookup: CDR1 SQVTM, CDR2 ANQGSEA.

In DNA, the CDR3 is TGTGCCAGCAGCTTAGCTCAGGGGGTAGCCAAAAACATTCAGTACTTC. Protein product: CASSLAQGVAKNIQYF. V gene TRBV11-3 combines with J gene TRBJ2-4; the match to TRBD1 covers 7 bases. After removal of 1 base from V and 0 bases from J, the junction contained 3 bases not matched to a gene. The CDR3 sequence is 16 residues long. Per germline, CDR1 SGHNT and CDR2 YENEEA. The complete variable domain, with remaining parts taken from reference TRBV11-3 and TRBJ2-4, reads EAGVVQSPRYKIIEKKQPVAFWCNPISGHNTLYWYLQNLGQGPELLIRYENEEAVDDSQLPKDRFSAERLKGVDSTLKIQPAELGDSAVYLCASSLAQGVAKNIQYFGAGTRLSVL.